Each of the 5 T cell receptor beta chains below was sequenced from the same sample in a study of T-cell memory formation after mild COVID-19. TCRdb re-analysed the 5' RACE reads in MiXCR, keeping a single row per CDR3 protein. Of hundreds of thousands of distinct CDR3 sequences listed, about 20% were seen once; the top ten hold roughly 8.1%. The material sequenced was PBMCs or a T cell subset sorted from them (not recorded which). These receptors originate from an adult woman who had mild COVID-19 (a few samples of this study predate the infection). Cell type and time point are not known.

This clonotype was recorded a few times. This rearrangement joins TRBV28 to TRBJ2-3; D may be TRBD2 (7 bases). Germline values: CDR1 MDHEN, CDR2 SYDVKM. The CDR3 loop spans 15 amino acids. V lost 3 bases to trimming and J lost 5 bases, with 15 bases between them. Written as DNA, the CDR3 is TGTGCCAGCAGTTTCCCGGGGGGCGTGATAGATACGCAGTATTTT. Protein: CASSFPGGVIDTQYF. The whole variable domain, remainder taken from reference TRBV28 and TRBJ2-3, is DVKVTQSSRYLVKRTGEKVFLECVQDMDHENMFWYRQDPGLGLRLIYFSYDVKMKEKGDIPEGYSVSREKKERFSLILESASTNQTSMYLCASSFPGGVIDTQYFGPGTRLTVL.

This clonotype was counted only a few times. The chain is built from TRBV5-1 and TRBJ1-2; D not certain. CDR1 and CDR2 (germline): SGHRS, YFSETQ. Between the trimmed V and J ends, which lost 0 bases and 6 bases, there was a span of 12 bases. The CDR3 is made up of 14 amino acids. CDR3 nucleotides: TGCGCCAGCAGCTTGGAGATCGGGAGCCATGGCTACACCTTC. Its protein product is CASSLEIGSHGYTF.

The chain uses TRBV7-3 and TRBJ2-5; D gene ambiguous. The CDR3 loop spans 13 amino acids. Trimming pared 5 bases from V and 5 bases from J, leaving 12 bases between. Germline values: CDR1 SGHTA, CDR2 FQGTGA. The CDR3 DNA reads TGTGCCAGCAGCACCGGTAGTGGGGAGACCCAGTACTTC. Its translation is CASSTGSGETQYF. Drawing the rest from reference TRBV7-3 and TRBJ2-5, the complete variable domain is GAGVSQTPSNKVTEKGKYVELRCDPISGHTALYWYRQSLGQGPEFLIYFQGTGAADDSGLPNDRFFAVRPEGSVSTLKIQRTERGDSAVYLCASSTGSGETQYFGPGTRLLVL.

This clonotype was counted ten times or more. The V call is TRBV7-6, the J call TRBJ2-7; no clear D. The germline V gene has CDR1 SGHVS and CDR2 FNYEAQ. This CDR3 has 12 residues. V lost 1 base, J lost 5 bases, and 6 bases lay in between. The chain's CDR3 is CASSLDRHEQYF. The CDR3, as DNA: TGTGCCAGCAGCTTAGACCGGCACGAGCAGTACTTC.

This clonotype was picked up a small number of times. This chain links TRBV3-1 with TRBJ1-6, with a weak D call TRBD1 (6 bases). The germline CDR1 and CDR2 sequences are LGHDT and YNNKEL (reference sequence). The CDR3 is 16 amino acids. V was pared by 4 bases and J by 7 bases, with 17 bases between. DNA for the CDR3: TGTGCCAGCAGCCTACGTCAAACAGGGCCCAATTCACCCCTCCACTTT. Protein product: CASSLRQTGPNSPLHF.